Listed here is a single T cell receptor beta chain. This sample stems from a study of shared clonotypes between healthy human individuals. Study-wide context: Ranging from 18 to 49 in age, donors were two women and a few men.

Caucasian adults residing in Nashville, Tennessee made up all the donors. The repertoire was sequenced with immunoSEQ multiplex PCR; TCRdb's copy has only in-frame clones and lacks some. The sample has under 1,900,000 clones, 98% to 99% seen once. Germline-derived CDR1 and CDR2 are SGHRS and YFSETQ. This CDR3 has 16 residues. Trimming at V came to 4 bases and at J to 3 bases, leaving 8 bases not matched to a gene. This chain connects TRBV5-1 to TRBJ2-2, with TRBD2 matching over 8 bases. The sample was naive CD4+ T cells sorted from blood. The subset here: CD45RA+ positively selected. The TCR comes from a man aged 25 to 45 in good health. The CDR3, as DNA: TGCGCCAGCAGCCTTCGAGCGGGAGATGACACCGGGGAGCTGTTTTTT. Protein product: CASSLRAGDDTGELFF.